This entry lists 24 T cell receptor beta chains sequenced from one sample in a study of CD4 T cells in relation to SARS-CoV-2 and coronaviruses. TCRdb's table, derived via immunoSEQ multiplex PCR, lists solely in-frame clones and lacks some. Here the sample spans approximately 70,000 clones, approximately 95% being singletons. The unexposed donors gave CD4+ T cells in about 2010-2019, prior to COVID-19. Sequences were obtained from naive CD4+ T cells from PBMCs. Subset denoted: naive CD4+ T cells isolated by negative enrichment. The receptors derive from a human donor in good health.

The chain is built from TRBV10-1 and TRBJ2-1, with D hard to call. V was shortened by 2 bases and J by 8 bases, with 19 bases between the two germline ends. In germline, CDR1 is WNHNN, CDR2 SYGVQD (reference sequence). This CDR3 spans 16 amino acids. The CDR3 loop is CASSETGSPVVDEQFF. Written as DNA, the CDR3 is TGCGCCAGCAGTGAGACCGGTAGCCCGGTCGTGGATGAGCAGTTCTTC.

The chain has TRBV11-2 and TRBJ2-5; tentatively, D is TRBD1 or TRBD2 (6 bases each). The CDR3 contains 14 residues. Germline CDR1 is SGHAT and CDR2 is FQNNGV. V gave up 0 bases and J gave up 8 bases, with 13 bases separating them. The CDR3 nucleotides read TGTGCCAGCAGCTTAGATCCGGGGGCCGTAACCCAGTACTTC. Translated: CASSLDPGAVTQYF.

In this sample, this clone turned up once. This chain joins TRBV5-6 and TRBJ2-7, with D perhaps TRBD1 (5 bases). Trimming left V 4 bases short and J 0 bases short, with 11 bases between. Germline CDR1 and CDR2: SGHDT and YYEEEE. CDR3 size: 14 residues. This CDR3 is CASSGTGSSYEQYF. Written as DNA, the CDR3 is TGTGCCAGCAGCGGAACAGGAAGCTCCTACGAGCAGTACTTC.

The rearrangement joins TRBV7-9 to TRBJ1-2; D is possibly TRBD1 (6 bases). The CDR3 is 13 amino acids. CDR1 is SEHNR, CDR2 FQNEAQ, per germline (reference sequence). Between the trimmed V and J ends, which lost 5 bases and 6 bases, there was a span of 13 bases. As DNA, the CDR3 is TGTGCCAGCAGCCAAACAGGGTTCAATGGCTACACCTTC. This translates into CASSQTGFNGYTF.

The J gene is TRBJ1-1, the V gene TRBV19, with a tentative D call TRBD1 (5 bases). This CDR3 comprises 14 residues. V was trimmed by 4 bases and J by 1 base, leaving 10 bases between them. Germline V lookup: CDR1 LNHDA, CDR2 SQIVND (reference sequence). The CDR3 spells CASSKGRENTEAFF. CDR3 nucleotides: TGTGCCAGTAGTAAGGGCAGGGAGAACACTGAAGCTTTCTTT.

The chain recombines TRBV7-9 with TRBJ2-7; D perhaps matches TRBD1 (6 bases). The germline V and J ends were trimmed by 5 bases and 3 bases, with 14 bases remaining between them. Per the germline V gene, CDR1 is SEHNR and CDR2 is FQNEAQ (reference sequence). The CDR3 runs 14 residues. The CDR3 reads CASSLPMDSYEQYF. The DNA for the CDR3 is TGTGCCAGCAGCCTGCCAATGGACAGCTACGAGCAGTACTTC.

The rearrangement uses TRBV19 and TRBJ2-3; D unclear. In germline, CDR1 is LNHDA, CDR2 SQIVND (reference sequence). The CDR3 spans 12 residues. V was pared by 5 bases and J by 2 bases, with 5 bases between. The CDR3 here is CASSPYTDTQYF. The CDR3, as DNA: TGTGCCAGTAGTCCTTACACAGATACGCAGTATTTT.

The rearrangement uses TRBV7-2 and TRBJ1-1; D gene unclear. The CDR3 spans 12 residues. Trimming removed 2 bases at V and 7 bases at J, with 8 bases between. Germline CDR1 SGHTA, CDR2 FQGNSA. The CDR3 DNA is TGTGCCAGCAGCTTATCTCGGAGTGAAGCTTTCTTT. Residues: CASSLSRSEAFF.

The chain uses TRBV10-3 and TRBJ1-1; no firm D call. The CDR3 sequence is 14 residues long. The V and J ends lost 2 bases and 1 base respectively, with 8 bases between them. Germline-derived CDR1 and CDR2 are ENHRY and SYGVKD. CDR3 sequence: CAISEAVGNTEAFF. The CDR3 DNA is TGTGCCATCAGTGAGGCGGTTGGGAACACTGAAGCTTTCTTT.

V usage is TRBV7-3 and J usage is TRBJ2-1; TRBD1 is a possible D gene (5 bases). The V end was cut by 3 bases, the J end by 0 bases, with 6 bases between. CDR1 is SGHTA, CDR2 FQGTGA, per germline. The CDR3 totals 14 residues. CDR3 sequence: CASSFDSSYNEQFF. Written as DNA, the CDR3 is TGTGCCAGCAGCTTTGACAGCTCCTACAATGAGCAGTTCTTC.

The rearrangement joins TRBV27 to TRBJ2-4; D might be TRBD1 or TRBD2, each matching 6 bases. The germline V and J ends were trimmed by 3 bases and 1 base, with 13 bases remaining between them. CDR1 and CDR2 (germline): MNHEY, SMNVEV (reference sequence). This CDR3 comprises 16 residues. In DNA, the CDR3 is TGTGCCAGCAGTTTCTGGGGGGCTGGGGCCAAAAACATTCAGTACTTC. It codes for CASSFWGAGAKNIQYF.

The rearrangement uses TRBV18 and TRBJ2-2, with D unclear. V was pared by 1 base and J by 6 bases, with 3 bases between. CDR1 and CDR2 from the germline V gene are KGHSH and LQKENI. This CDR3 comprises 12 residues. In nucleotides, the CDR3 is TGTGCCAGCTCACCACTCGCCGGGGAGCTGTTTTTT. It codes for CASSPLAGELFF.

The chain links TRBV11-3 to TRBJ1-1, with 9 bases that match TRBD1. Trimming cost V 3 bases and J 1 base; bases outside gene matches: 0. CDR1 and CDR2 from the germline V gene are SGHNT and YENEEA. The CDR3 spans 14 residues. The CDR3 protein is CASSLGQGNTEAFF. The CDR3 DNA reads TGTGCCAGCAGCTTGGGACAGGGGAACACTGAAGCTTTCTTT.

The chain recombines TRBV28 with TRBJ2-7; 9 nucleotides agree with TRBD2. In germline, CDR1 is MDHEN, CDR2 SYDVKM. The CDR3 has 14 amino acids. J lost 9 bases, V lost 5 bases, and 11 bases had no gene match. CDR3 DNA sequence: TGTGCCAGCAGTCTCATAGCGGGGGCCCCTGGGCAGTACTTC. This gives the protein CASSLIAGAPGQYF.

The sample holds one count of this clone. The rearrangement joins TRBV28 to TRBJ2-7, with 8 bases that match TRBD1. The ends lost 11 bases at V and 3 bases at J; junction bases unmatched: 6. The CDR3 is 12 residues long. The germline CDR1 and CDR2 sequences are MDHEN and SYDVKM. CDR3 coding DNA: TGTGCCTCGACAGGGGTAAACTACGAGCAGTACTTC. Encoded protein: CASTGVNYEQYF.

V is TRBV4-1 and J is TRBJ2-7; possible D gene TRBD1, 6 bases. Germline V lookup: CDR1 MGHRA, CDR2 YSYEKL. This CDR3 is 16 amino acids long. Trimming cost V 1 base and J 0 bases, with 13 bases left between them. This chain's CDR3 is CASSQGAVRGSYEQYF. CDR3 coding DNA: TGCGCCAGCAGCCAAGGAGCGGTCAGGGGCTCCTACGAGCAGTACTTC.

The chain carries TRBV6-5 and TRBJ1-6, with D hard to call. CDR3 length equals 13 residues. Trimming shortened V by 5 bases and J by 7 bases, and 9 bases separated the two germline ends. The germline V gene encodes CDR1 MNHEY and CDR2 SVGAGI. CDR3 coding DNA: TGTGCCAGCAGTCCAGAGCTAAATTCACCCCTCCACTTT. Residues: CASSPELNSPLHF.

The chain's CDR3 is CASSRGRGGTDTQYF. The CDR3 DNA is TGTGCCAGCAGCCGTGGGCGGGGGGGCACAGATACGCAGTATTTT. The rearrangement uses TRBV3-1 (or the pseudogene TRBV3-2) and TRBJ2-3, with TRBD2 identical over 8 bases. CDR1 is LGHDT and CDR2 is YNNKEL in the germline V gene (reference sequence). Losses at the gene ends were 4 bases for V and 1 base for J; bases not matched to a gene: 4. The CDR3 spans 15 residues.

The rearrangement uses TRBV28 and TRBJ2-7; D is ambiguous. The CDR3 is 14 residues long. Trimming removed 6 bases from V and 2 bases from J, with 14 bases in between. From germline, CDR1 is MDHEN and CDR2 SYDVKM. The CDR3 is CASRSSHRAYEQYF. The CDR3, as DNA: TGTGCCAGCAGATCTTCACACCGAGCCTACGAGCAGTACTTC.

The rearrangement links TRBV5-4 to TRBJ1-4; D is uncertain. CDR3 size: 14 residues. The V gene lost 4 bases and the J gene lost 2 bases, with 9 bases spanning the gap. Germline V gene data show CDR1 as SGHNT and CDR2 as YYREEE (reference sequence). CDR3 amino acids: CASSPGRTNEKLFF. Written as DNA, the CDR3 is TGTGCCAGCAGCCCGGGTAGGACTAATGAAAAACTGTTTTTT.

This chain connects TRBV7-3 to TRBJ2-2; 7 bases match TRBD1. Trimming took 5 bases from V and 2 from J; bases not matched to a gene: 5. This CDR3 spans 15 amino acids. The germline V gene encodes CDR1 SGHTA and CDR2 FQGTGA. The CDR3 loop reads CASSLDRVNTGELFF. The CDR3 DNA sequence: TGTGCCAGCAGCCTCGACAGGGTCAACACCGGGGAGCTGTTTTTT.

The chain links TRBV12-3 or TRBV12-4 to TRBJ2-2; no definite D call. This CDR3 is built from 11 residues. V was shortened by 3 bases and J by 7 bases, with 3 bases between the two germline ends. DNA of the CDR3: TGTGCCAGCAGTTTGTTCGGGGAGCTGTTTTTT. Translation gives CASSLFGELFF.

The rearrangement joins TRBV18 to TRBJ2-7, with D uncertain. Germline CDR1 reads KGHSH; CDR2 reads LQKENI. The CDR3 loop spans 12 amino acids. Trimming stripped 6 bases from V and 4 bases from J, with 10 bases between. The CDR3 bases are TGTGCCAGCTCGGTATATACTTACGAGCAGTACTTC. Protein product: CASSVYTYEQYF.

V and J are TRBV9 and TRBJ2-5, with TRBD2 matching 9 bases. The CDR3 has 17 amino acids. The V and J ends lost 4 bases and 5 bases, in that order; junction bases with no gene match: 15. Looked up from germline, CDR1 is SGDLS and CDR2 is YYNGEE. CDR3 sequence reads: CASSNMGAGGGSETQYF. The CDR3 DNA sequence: TGTGCCAGCAGCAATATGGGAGCGGGGGGAGGTTCGGAGACCCAGTACTTC.